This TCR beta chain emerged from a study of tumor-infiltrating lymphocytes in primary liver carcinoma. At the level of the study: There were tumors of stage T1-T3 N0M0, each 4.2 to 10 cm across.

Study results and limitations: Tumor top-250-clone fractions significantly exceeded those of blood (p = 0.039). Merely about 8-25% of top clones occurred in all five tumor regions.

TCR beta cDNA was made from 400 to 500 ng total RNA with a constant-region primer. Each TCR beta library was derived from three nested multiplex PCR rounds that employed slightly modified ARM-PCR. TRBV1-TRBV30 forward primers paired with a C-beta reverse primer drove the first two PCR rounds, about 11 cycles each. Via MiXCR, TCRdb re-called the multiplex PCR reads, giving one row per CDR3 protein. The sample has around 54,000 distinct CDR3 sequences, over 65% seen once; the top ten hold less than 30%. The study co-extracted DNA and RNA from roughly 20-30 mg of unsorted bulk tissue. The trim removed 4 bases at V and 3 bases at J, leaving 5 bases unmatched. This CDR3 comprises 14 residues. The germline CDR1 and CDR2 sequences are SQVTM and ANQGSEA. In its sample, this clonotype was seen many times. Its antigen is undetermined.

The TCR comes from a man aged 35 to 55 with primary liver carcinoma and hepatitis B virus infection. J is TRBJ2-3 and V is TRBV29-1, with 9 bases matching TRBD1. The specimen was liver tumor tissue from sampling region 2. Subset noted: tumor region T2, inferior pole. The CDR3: CSVGRQGDTDTQYF. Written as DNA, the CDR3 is TGCAGCGTTGGGAGACAGGGGGATACAGATACGCAGTATTTT.